A selection of T cell receptor beta chains follows, all from one sample in a study of T cells expressing NK-cell markers. TCRdb re-called the 5' RACE reads and gives one entry per CDR3 protein, without DNA. The sample table includes over 250,000 distinct CDR3 sequences. Sequenced material: blood T cells: a sorted CD56 or NKG2C T cell subset, CD4+ or CD8+ T cells, or bulk PBMC T cells (not recorded which). Source of these receptors: a woman aged 18-69 years in good health. Each CDR3 is given with its conserved first and last residue.

cdr3_length j_call v_call cdr3_aa
20 TRBJ2-1 TRBV27 CASSLRPPGLAGVSYNEQFF
16 TRBJ2-2 TRBV5-1 CASSTGTSTNTGELFF
14 TRBJ1-5 TRBV4-3 CASSHSLNGQPQHF
13 TRBJ1-5 TRBV12-3/TRBV12-4 CASSSAGGQPQHF
18 TRBJ2-2 TRBV6-5 CASSYSRLGQARTGELFF
14 TRBJ1-2 TRBV7-2 CASSFQPSNYGYTF
15 TRBJ2-1 TRBV7-2 CASSTSANSYNEQFF
14 TRBJ2-1 TRBV20-1 CSARVYGLSAVQFF
14 TRBJ2-5 TRBV7-2 CASSLAQTQETQYF
15 TRBJ2-1 TRBV11-1 CASSLGQKLDNEQFF
14 TRBJ2-7 TRBV20-1 CSARRGPGRWEQYF
14 TRBJ2-5 TRBV7-2 CASSFRDREETQYF
15 TRBJ2-1 TRBV5-4 CASSLYWREDNEQFF
16 TRBJ2-2 TRBV7-2 CASSLIVAGGLGELFF
12 TRBJ2-7 TRBV12-3/TRBV12-4 CASSLKFDEQYF
12 TRBJ2-2 TRBV2 CASRDNTGELFF
12 TRBJ2-1 TRBV14 CACSWGYNEQFF
17 TRBJ2-5 TRBV7-9 CASSILSLAYGQETQYF
13 TRBJ2-3 TRBV7-3 CASSLYRAEGQYF
12 TRBJ1-1 TRBV5-4 CASSLDATEAFF
15 TRBJ2-7 TRBV24-1 CATSDSATANYEQYF
15 TRBJ1-1 TRBV5-1 CASSPGDRGGTEAFF
15 TRBJ2-7 TRBV12-3/TRBV12-4 CASSFDRGRENEQYF
13 TRBJ2-7 TRBV20-1 CSQAGGHGYEQYF
14 TRBJ1-5 TRBV28 CASSPSLGNQPQHF
11 TRBJ2-5 TRBV20-1 CSAPLVETQYF
13 TRBJ2-7 TRBV16 CASMMRDAYEQYF
16 TRBJ2-1 TRBV20-1 CSATTGGTRTDNEQFF
14 TRBJ2-3 TRBV4-3 CASSQSLSTDTQYF
14 TRBJ2-5 TRBV10-3 CAISESGGRKTQYF
14 TRBJ2-1 TRBV30 CAWSSGRAGNEQFF
16 TRBJ2-7 TRBV12-3/TRBV12-4 CASRPEQGANPYEQYF
14 TRBJ1-1 TRBV20-1 CSARDQETGPEAFF
14 TRBJ2-1 TRBV20-1 CSASTSGDYNEQFF
15 TRBJ1-5 TRBV2 CASRVRGQVGQPQHF
13 TRBJ1-1 TRBV5-1 CASSLAQGAEAFF
11 TRBJ1-2 TRBV20-1 CSAGTPYGYTF
17 TRBJ2-3 TRBV12-3/TRBV12-4 CASSSRPLATSTDTQYF
14 TRBJ2-1 TRBV7-9 CASNLAGGKGEQFF
15 TRBJ1-5 TRBV4-3 CASSQDRGWGQPQHF
14 TRBJ2-5 TRBV18 CASSPPSGGETQYF
12 TRBJ2-4 TRBV6-2/TRBV6-3 CASTDPPNIQYF
15 TRBJ2-7 TRBV20-1 CSASGPSGSSYEQYF
16 TRBJ2-4 TRBV11-3 CASSLDSSKAKNIQYF
14 TRBJ1-6 TRBV30 CAWSGDGDNSPLHF